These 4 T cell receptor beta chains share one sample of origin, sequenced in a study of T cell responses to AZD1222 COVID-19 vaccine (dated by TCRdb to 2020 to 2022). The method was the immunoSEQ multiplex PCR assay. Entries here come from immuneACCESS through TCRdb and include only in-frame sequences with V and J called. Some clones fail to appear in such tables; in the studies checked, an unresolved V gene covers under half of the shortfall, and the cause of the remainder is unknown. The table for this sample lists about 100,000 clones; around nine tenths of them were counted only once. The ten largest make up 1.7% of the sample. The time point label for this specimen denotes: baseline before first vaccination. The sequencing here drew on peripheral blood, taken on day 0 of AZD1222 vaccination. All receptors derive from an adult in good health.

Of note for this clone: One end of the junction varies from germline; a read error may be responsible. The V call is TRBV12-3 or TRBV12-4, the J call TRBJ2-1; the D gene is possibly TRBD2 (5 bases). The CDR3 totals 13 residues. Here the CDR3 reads CASSPPAKWEPFF. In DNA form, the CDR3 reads TGTGCCAGCAGTCCGCCAGCTAAGTGGGAGCCGTTCTTC.

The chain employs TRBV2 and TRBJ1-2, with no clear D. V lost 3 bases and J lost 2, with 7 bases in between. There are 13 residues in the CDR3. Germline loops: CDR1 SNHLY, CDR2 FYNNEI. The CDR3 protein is CASSDEGNYGYTF. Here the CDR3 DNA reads TGTGCCAGCAGTGACGAAGGGAACTATGGCTACACCTTC.

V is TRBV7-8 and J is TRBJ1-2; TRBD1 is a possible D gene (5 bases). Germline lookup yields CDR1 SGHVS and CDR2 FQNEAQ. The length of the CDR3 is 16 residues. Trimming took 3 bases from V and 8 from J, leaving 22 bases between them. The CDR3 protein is CASSFVKHGTSSGYTF. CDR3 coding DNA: TGTGCCAGCAGCTTCGTGAAGCACGGGACCTCTAGCGGCTACACCTTC.

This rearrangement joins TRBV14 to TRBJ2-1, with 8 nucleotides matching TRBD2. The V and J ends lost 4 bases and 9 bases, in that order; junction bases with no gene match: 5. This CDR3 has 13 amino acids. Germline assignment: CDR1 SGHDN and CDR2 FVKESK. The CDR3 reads CASSPTGGFEQFF. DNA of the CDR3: TGTGCCAGCAGCCCAACGGGGGGGTTTGAGCAGTTCTTC.